The TCR beta chain described here comes from a study of blood T cell repertoires in COVID-19 (dated by TCRdb to 2019 to 2021). At the level of the whole study: Samples covering the acute and convalescent phases of COVID-19 were provided by collaborators in the United States, Italy and Spain. The material from the prospective study consisted of cDNA or gDNA derived from T cells, B-cell-depleted T cells, or PBMCs. Deeply sampled blood TCRbeta repertoires from subjects exposed to, actively infected with, or recovered from COVID-19 were included in the dataset. The repertoires were released in a freely available public database intended as a resource for research on the immune response to SARS-CoV-2. The samples were drawn from two sources: the first 160 participants of the ongoing ImmuneRACE study, and over 950 subjects contributed by 6 global collaborators. Sample metadata almost always included a de-identified subject ID, COVID-19 status, age in years and sex. HLA class I and class II types, where available, came from metadata supplied by the sample provider rather than from assay-based typing.

Collaborating institutions collected whole blood in K2EDTA tubes following their own protocols. For TCRbeta analysis, collaborator samples were shipped as frozen whole blood, as isolated PBMCs, or as DNA extracted from either sample type. TCRbeta CDR3 regions were amplified from genomic DNA using the immunoSEQ Assay, a bias-controlled multiplex PCR. In the original analysis: The number of nucleated cells in each sample was estimated by amplification of reference gene primers within the assay. To quantify the absolute abundance of each unique TCRbeta CDR3 rearrangement, sequence reads were collapsed and filtered. For each sample, productive Simpson clonality was calculated by taking the square root of Simpson's diversity index across productive rearrangements. This immuneACCESS table, as held by TCRdb, lists in-frame sequences with V and J called but not all clones. Of the missing ones, under half trace to an unresolved V gene in checked studies; the others have no known cause. V, J and clone size are taken as reported in that table, and D and trimming were inferred from the DNA itself. For this sample there are approximately 69,000 clones; about four fifths appear just once. The top ten hold more than 45% of the sample.

The CDR3 measures 14 amino acids from cysteine to phenylalanine. Only the CDR3 portion is preserved as DNA: 42 bases, with reading frame beginning at the first base. The germline V gene yields MDHEN for CDR1 and SYDVKM for CDR2. V loses 5 bases of germline sequence and J loses 7 bases, and the interval between the two ends is 16 bases. The full study reports these points: The quantity of clinical and demographic metadata differed by source and by participant and was supplied without curation.

To note about this clone: This receptor's antigen is unknown. No much larger clone is present one base from it, and per-base qualities are unavailable.

The rearranged segments are TRBV28 and TRBJ2-3, with TRBD2 as a weak D call on 6 bases. The specimen sequenced was peripheral blood. This clonotype originated in a human donor in a cohort sampled during active COVID-19. The sequence in DNA is TGTGCCAGCAGTGGCCCCGGGACTGGGAATACGCAGTATTTT. Its translation reads: CASSGPGTGNTQYF.